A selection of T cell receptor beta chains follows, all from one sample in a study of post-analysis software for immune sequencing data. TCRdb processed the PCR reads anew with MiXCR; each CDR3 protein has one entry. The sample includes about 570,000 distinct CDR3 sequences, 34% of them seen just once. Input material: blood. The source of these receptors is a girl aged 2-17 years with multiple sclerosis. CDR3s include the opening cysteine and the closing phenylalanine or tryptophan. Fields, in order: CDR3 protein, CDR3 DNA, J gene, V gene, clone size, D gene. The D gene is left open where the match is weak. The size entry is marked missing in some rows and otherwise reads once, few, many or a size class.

CDR3: CSARISGGDQPQHF
DNA: TGCAGTGCTAGAATATCCGGGGGAGATCAGCCCCAGCATTTT
J: TRBJ1-5
V: TRBV20-1
size: few
D: .

CDR3: CASSRVTGQSGYTF
DNA: TGTGCCAGCAGTCGTGTGACAGGGCAGAGTGGCTACACCTTC
J: TRBJ1-2
V: TRBV3-1
size: .
D: TRBD1

CDR3: CASSPGGPARYEQYF
DNA: TGCGCCAGCAGCCCGGGGGGCCCAGCCCGCTACGAGCAGTACTTC
J: TRBJ2-7
V: TRBV4-1
size: many
D: .

CDR3: CASSLTAGDAETQYF
DNA: TGTGCCAGCAGTTTAACAGCGGGGGACGCGGAGACCCAGTACTTC
J: TRBJ2-5
V: TRBV12-3/TRBV12-4
size: many
D: TRBD2

CDR3: CASSSEWAEKNEQFF
DNA: TGTGCCAGCAGCTCGGAATGGGCCGAGAAGAATGAGCAGTTCTTC
J: TRBJ2-1
V: TRBV11-2
size: few
D: .

CDR3: CSAYGQGDYGYTF
DNA: TGTAGTGCTTACGGACAGGGAGACTATGGCTACACCTTC
J: TRBJ1-2
V: TRBV20-1
size: .
D: TRBD1

CDR3: CSAPVWISGGASAYEQYF
DNA: TGCAGTGCTCCTGTGTGGATTAGCGGGGGGGCCAGCGCCTACGAGCAGTACTTC
J: TRBJ2-7
V: TRBV20-1
size: .
D: TRBD2

CDR3: CASSFRPRGMETQYF
DNA: TGTGCCAGCAGTTTCCGTCCACGGGGGATGGAGACCCAGTACTTC
J: TRBJ2-5
V: TRBV6-2/TRBV6-3
size: few
D: .

CDR3: CASFPQGVSYEQYF
DNA: TGTGCCAGCTTTCCTCAGGGAGTCTCCTACGAGCAGTACTTC
J: TRBJ2-7
V: TRBV27
size: many
D: .

CDR3: CASSVEQRNNSPLHF
DNA: TGTGCCAGCAGCGTAGAACAGAGGAATAATTCACCCCTCCACTTT
J: TRBJ1-6
V: TRBV9
size: .
D: .

CDR3: CASSLLPTTDTQYF
DNA: TGCGCCAGCAGCTTGCTTCCAACCACAGATACGCAGTATTTT
J: TRBJ2-3
V: TRBV5-1
size: many
D: .

CDR3: CASSLSTGEGSPLHF
DNA: TGTGCCAGCAGCCTTTCGACAGGGGAGGGTTCACCCCTCCACTTT
J: TRBJ1-6
V: TRBV7-9
size: many
D: TRBD1

CDR3: CASSLGRNFRDRASGANVLTF
DNA: TGCGCCAGCAGCTTGGGGAGGAATTTCCGGGACAGGGCTTCTGGGGCCAACGTCCTGACTTTC
J: TRBJ2-6
V: TRBV5-1
size: .
D: TRBD1

CDR3: CASSEMSPLHF
DNA: TGTGCCAGCAGTGAAATGTCACCCCTCCACTTT
J: TRBJ1-6
V: TRBV6-1
size: .
D: .

CDR3: CASRGPGQPNEKLFF
DNA: TGTGCCAGCAGGGGACCGGGACAGCCTAATGAAAAACTGTTTTTT
J: TRBJ1-4
V: TRBV6-9
size: .
D: TRBD1

CDR3: CASSLLGGEGYGYTF
DNA: TGTGCCAGCAGTTTACTAGGGGGAGAGGGTTATGGCTACACCTTC
J: TRBJ1-2
V: TRBV12-3/TRBV12-4
size: .
D: .

CDR3: CASSSEPTGRYGANVLTF
DNA: TGTGCCAGCAGCTCCGAACCCACAGGGAGGTACGGGGCCAACGTCCTGACTTTC
J: TRBJ2-6
V: TRBV7-8
size: .
D: .

CDR3: CASSFSDLIQDTQYF
DNA: TGTGCCAGCAGTTTCTCCGATCTCATCCAAGATACGCAGTATTTT
J: TRBJ2-3
V: TRBV6-2/TRBV6-3
size: few
D: .

CDR3: CAFRTGVNQPQHF
DNA: TGTGCCTTTCGGACAGGGGTTAATCAGCCCCAGCATTTT
J: TRBJ1-5
V: TRBV2
size: few
D: TRBD1

CDR3: CASSYTGDQPQHF
DNA: TGTGCCAGCAGTTATACCGGGGATCAGCCCCAGCATTTT
J: TRBJ1-5
V: TRBV6-5
size: few
D: .

CDR3: CASSLSGDLNTEAFF
DNA: TGTGCCAGCAGTCTCTCCGGGGACCTGAACACTGAAGCTTTCTTT
J: TRBJ1-1
V: TRBV6-5
size: few
D: .

CDR3: CASSLSLFRGTMNTEAFF
DNA: TGTGCCAGCAGTTTATCTTTATTTCGAGGTACAATGAACACTGAAGCTTTCTTT
J: TRBJ1-1
V: TRBV27
size: few
D: .

CDR3: CASSGYEQYF
DNA: TGTGCCAGCAGCGGATACGAGCAGTACTTC
J: TRBJ2-7
V: TRBV6-1
size: many
D: .

CDR3: CASSYSVPGSGKNIQYF
DNA: TGTGCCAGCAGTTACTCCGTCCCGGGAAGTGGCAAAAACATTCAGTACTTC
J: TRBJ2-4
V: TRBV6-5
size: many
D: .

CDR3: CASSQIDRGRFYNEQFF
DNA: TGTGCCAGCAGTCAAATAGACAGGGGGCGTTTCTACAATGAGCAGTTCTTC
J: TRBJ2-1
V: TRBV7-2
size: few
D: TRBD1

CDR3: CASSSGAMGTDTQYF
DNA: TGCGCCAGCAGCTCTGGGGCAATGGGCACAGATACGCAGTATTTT
J: TRBJ2-3
V: TRBV5-1
size: .
D: .

CDR3: CASSYLQGGYGYTF
DNA: TGTGCCAGCAGCTATCTCCAGGGAGGGTATGGCTACACCTTC
J: TRBJ1-2
V: TRBV12-3/TRBV12-4
size: few
D: .

CDR3: CASTQRRGWDTEAFF
DNA: TGTGCCAGCACCCAGCGGAGGGGATGGGACACTGAAGCTTTCTTT
J: TRBJ1-1
V: TRBV6-5
size: .
D: .

CDR3: CASSLPGIKTQYF
DNA: TGTGCCAGCAGCTTGCCGGGAATAAAGACCCAGTACTTC
J: TRBJ2-5
V: TRBV5-6
size: few
D: .

CDR3: CASSGQGLNYGYTF
DNA: TGCGCCAGCAGCGGACAGGGGCTCAACTATGGCTACACCTTC
J: TRBJ1-2
V: TRBV5-1
size: .
D: TRBD1

CDR3: CASSYWRQGANHLAKNIQYF
DNA: TGTGCCAGCAGTTACTGGCGACAGGGGGCGAACCATCTAGCCAAAAACATTCAGTACTTC
J: TRBJ2-4
V: TRBV6-2/TRBV6-3
size: few
D: TRBD1

CDR3: CATSRDPRGTEAFF
DNA: TGTGCCACCAGCAGAGACCCCAGGGGAACTGAAGCTTTCTTT
J: TRBJ1-1
V: TRBV15
size: .
D: .

CDR3: CASSLFWDPGRETQYF
DNA: TGTGCCAGCAGCTTATTTTGGGACCCCGGGCGGGAGACCCAGTACTTC
J: TRBJ2-5
V: TRBV11-2
size: .
D: .

CDR3: CASSATGGNQPQHF
DNA: TGCGCCAGCAGTGCGACAGGGGGTAATCAGCCCCAGCATTTT
J: TRBJ1-5
V: TRBV10-2
size: .
D: TRBD1

CDR3: CASRPTDLDGYTF
DNA: TGTGCCAGCAGACCAACAGATCTTGATGGCTACACCTTC
J: TRBJ1-2
V: TRBV12-3/TRBV12-4
size: .
D: .

CDR3: CSASWLAGEETQYF
DNA: TGCAGTGCTAGTTGGCTAGCGGGGGAGGAGACCCAGTACTTC
J: TRBJ2-5
V: TRBV20-1
size: .
D: TRBD2

CDR3: CATSQGSEAFF
DNA: TGTGCCACCAGTCAGGGATCCGAAGCTTTCTTT
J: TRBJ1-1
V: TRBV24-1
size: once
D: .

CDR3: CSVGSGRRGPSYEQYF
DNA: TGCAGCGTTGGCTCGGGACGGCGGGGGCCCTCCTACGAGCAGTACTTC
J: TRBJ2-7
V: TRBV29-1
size: .
D: .

CDR3: CASRPGQSTEAFF
DNA: TGTGCCAGCAGACCGGGACAGAGCACTGAAGCTTTCTTT
J: TRBJ1-1
V: TRBV12-3/TRBV12-4
size: .
D: TRBD1

CDR3: CSVEEGGANTEAFF
DNA: TGCAGCGTTGAAGAAGGGGGGGCGAACACTGAAGCTTTCTTT
J: TRBJ1-1
V: TRBV29-1
size: .
D: .

CDR3: CSARTPLEQYF
DNA: TGCAGTGCCAGGACACCTCTGGAGCAGTACTTC
J: TRBJ2-7
V: TRBV20-1
size: .
D: .

CDR3: CAISERQNTEAFF
DNA: TGTGCCATCAGTGAGAGACAGAACACTGAAGCTTTCTTT
J: TRBJ1-1
V: TRBV10-3
size: once
D: .

CDR3: CSVEDSVGTDTQYF
DNA: TGCAGCGTTGAAGATTCGGTTGGCACAGATACGCAGTATTTT
J: TRBJ2-3
V: TRBV29-1
size: few
D: .

CDR3: CASRSLTGTSPTDTQYF
DNA: TGTGCCAGCAGGTCCCTAACCGGGACTAGTCCCACAGATACGCAGTATTTT
J: TRBJ2-3
V: TRBV6-6
size: .
D: TRBD2

CDR3: CASSLSGGDYNEQFF
DNA: TGTGCCAGCAGCCTGAGCGGGGGGGACTACAATGAGCAGTTCTTC
J: TRBJ2-1
V: TRBV2
size: .
D: TRBD2

CDR3: CASSPGVVYNQPQHF
DNA: TGTGCCAGCAGCCCTGGTGTAGTCTACAATCAGCCCCAGCATTTT
J: TRBJ1-5
V: TRBV28
size: .
D: .

CDR3: CASSQEAGGFGGEQFF
DNA: TGTGCCAGCAGCCAGGAAGCGGGGGGATTTGGAGGGGAGCAGTTCTTC
J: TRBJ2-1
V: TRBV3-1
size: few
D: TRBD2

CDR3: CASSWVAGSGETQYF
DNA: TGTGCCAGCAGCTGGGTAGCGGGCTCAGGAGAGACCCAGTACTTC
J: TRBJ2-5
V: TRBV11-2
size: .
D: TRBD2